One T cell receptor (beta chain) is described in this entry. The sample belongs to a study of blood T cell repertoires in COVID-19. Whole-study context: Some COVID-19 samples were acute and others convalescent; all came from the United States, Italy and Spain. T cells, B-cell-depleted T cells, or PBMCs provided the cDNA or gDNA that served as material.

Source study methods: Reference gene primer amplification gave estimated nucleated cell counts. Assay used: immunoSEQ multiplex PCR; TCRdb lists only in-frame clones, some missing. Clone size and the V and J calls come from that table; the DNA yielded D and trimming. The data show tens of thousands of clones, with more than 80% seen just once and about an eighth held by the top ten. Trimming took 4 bases from V and 5 from J; bases not matched to a gene: 9. Germline V gives CDR1 LNHNV, CDR2 YYDKDF (reference sequence). CDR3 length: 16 residues. This chain links TRBV15 with TRBJ1-5; TRBD1 matches 9 bases. This TCR came from a human donor in a cohort sampled during active COVID-19. Sequencing was done on a sample of peripheral blood. CDR3 region: CATSKPLQGADQPQHF. The CDR3 DNA reads TGTGCCACCAGCAAACCTTTACAGGGGGCGGATCAGCCCCAGCATTTT.